These T cell receptor beta chains were read from a single sample in a study of T-cell reconstitution after alpha-beta-depleted transplantation in children. Each CDR3 protein gets one entry after TCRdb re-called the PCR reads with MiXCR. The table includes approximately 520,000 distinct CDR3 sequences, about an eighth detected once. The specimen was PBMCs, mostly from graft donor cells, collected 180 days after TCRalphabeta/CD19-depleted stem cell transplant. These receptor sequences come from a female patient under 10 years old who had a stem cell transplant for aplastic anemia, so the T cells may come from the graft donor. CDR3s include the opening cysteine and the closing phenylalanine or tryptophan. Each record gives: V gene, clone size, D gene, J gene, CDR3 DNA, CDR3 protein. The D gene is left open where the match is weak. Some rows mark clone size as missing; the rest say once, few, many or name a class of expanded clone.

V gene: TRBV15; clone size: many; D gene: TRBD1; J gene: TRBJ1-1; CDR3 DNA: TGTGCCACCAGCAGGGACAGGGGGAGGGGGAACACTGAAGCTTTCTTT; CDR3 protein: CATSRDRGRGNTEAFF
V gene: TRBV11-2; clone size: -; D gene: -; J gene: TRBJ2-2; CDR3 DNA: TGTGCCAGCAGCCCCATCGCTCTAGCAGCTACCGCGAACACCGGGGAGCTGTTTTTT; CDR3 protein: CASSPIALAATANTGELFF
V gene: TRBV29-1; clone size: -; D gene: TRBD1; J gene: TRBJ1-2; CDR3 DNA: TGCAGCGTTGAAGATTTGACCCCGGACAGGGGATGGTCGGGCTACACCTTC; CDR3 protein: CSVEDLTPDRGWSGYTF
V gene: TRBV19; clone size: -; D gene: -; J gene: TRBJ1-5; CDR3 DNA: TGTGCCAGTAGCCTACACCCTGTGCTTTGGGGCAATCAGCCCCAGCATTTT; CDR3 protein: CASSLHPVLWGNQPQHF
V gene: TRBV28; clone size: -; D gene: TRBD2; J gene: TRBJ2-1; CDR3 DNA: TGTGCCAGCAGTTCTTCTTCAGCGGGATGGTCGCACAATGAGCAGTTCTTC; CDR3 protein: CASSSSSAGWSHNEQFF
V gene: TRBV19; clone size: many; D gene: -; J gene: TRBJ2-3; CDR3 DNA: TGTGCCGTAGGGTACAGCCGACTCGGCCGCACAGATACGCAGTATTTT; CDR3 protein: CAVGYSRLGRTDTQYF
V gene: TRBV9; clone size: -; D gene: TRBD1; J gene: TRBJ1-6; CDR3 DNA: TGTGCCAGCAGCGTAAGGACAGGAGATAATTCACCCCTCCACTTT; CDR3 protein: CASSVRTGDNSPLHF
V gene: TRBV5-1; clone size: few; D gene: -; J gene: TRBJ2-3; CDR3 DNA: TGCGCCAGCAGCTTGGCGGGACAACCGGGGACAGATACGCAGTATTTT; CDR3 protein: CASSLAGQPGTDTQYF
V gene: TRBV15; clone size: few; D gene: -; J gene: TRBJ2-1; CDR3 DNA: TGTGCCACCAGCATCGGACCAGACAATGAGCAGTTCTTC; CDR3 protein: CATSIGPDNEQFF
V gene: TRBV6-5; clone size: -; D gene: -; J gene: TRBJ2-1; CDR3 DNA: TGTGCCAGCAGTTACCTGGACAGCTCCTACAATGAGCAGTTCTTC; CDR3 protein: CASSYLDSSYNEQFF
V gene: TRBV29-1; clone size: few; D gene: -; J gene: TRBJ1-2; CDR3 DNA: TGCAGCGTTGACCCCGACCACGCCGACGGCTACACCTTC; CDR3 protein: CSVDPDHADGYTF
V gene: TRBV28; clone size: -; D gene: -; J gene: TRBJ2-5; CDR3 DNA: TGTGCCAGCGGGCCCCCGCCGGGACGGCTTGACCAAGAGACCCAGTACTTC; CDR3 protein: CASGPPPGRLDQETQYF
V gene: TRBV2; clone size: few; D gene: TRBD2; J gene: TRBJ2-7; CDR3 DNA: TGTGCCAGCAAGTCAACGGGAGGCCTTTACGAGCAGTACTTC; CDR3 protein: CASKSTGGLYEQYF
V gene: TRBV6-2/TRBV6-3; clone size: -; D gene: TRBD1; J gene: TRBJ2-5; CDR3 DNA: TGTGCCAGCAGTTACAGGGGGCGCGGGGAGACCCAGTACTTC; CDR3 protein: CASSYRGRGETQYF
V gene: TRBV27; clone size: -; D gene: -; J gene: TRBJ2-6; CDR3 DNA: TGTGCCAGCAGGCGCACAGTCTTGGGGGCCAACGTCCTGACTTTC; CDR3 protein: CASRRTVLGANVLTF
V gene: TRBV3-1; clone size: once; D gene: TRBD1; J gene: TRBJ2-7; CDR3 DNA: TGTGCCAGCAGCCACGTACAGGGGGTCTCCTACGAGCAGTACTTC; CDR3 protein: CASSHVQGVSYEQYF
V gene: TRBV16; clone size: many; D gene: TRBD1; J gene: TRBJ2-7; CDR3 DNA: TGTGCCAGCAGCCAAATACAGGGGGCGCGCTACGAGCAGTACTTC; CDR3 protein: CASSQIQGARYEQYF
V gene: TRBV11-2; clone size: -; D gene: TRBD2; J gene: TRBJ2-7; CDR3 DNA: TGTGCCAGCAGCTTAAGGCCCCTCTCAGCGGGAGTCCCCTACGAGCAGTACTTC; CDR3 protein: CASSLRPLSAGVPYEQYF
V gene: TRBV28; clone size: many; D gene: -; J gene: TRBJ2-7; CDR3 DNA: TGTGCCAGCAGTTTGGCCAGGGAGCCCGAGCAGTACTTC; CDR3 protein: CASSLAREPEQYF